The 2 T cell receptor beta chains presented below share a single source sample, sequenced in a study of blood T cell repertoires in COVID-19. Clones were sequenced by immunoSEQ multiplex PCR, and TCRdb holds only the in-frame ones, with some missing. The sample shows 130,000 to 150,000 clones, 87% of them seen only once. The specimen was peripheral blood. Receptors originate from a woman between 45 and 60 years old with active or convalescent COVID-19.

V usage is TRBV7-2 and J usage is TRBJ2-1; 10 positions match TRBD2. The length of the CDR3 is 17 residues. Germline CDR1 reads SGHTA; CDR2 reads FQGNSA. V lost 5 bases and J lost 4; bases outside the gene matches: 11. The CDR3 DNA reads as TGTGCCAGCAGCCCAGGGAGCGGGAGGGCCCGTTACAATGAGCAGTTCTTC. Translating gives CASSPGSGRARYNEQFF.

This chain links TRBV28 with TRBJ2-3; 11 bases agree with TRBD2. This CDR3 comprises 17 residues. Germline CDR1 is MDHEN and CDR2 is SYDVKM. V shed 4 bases, J shed 4 bases, and the junction held 10 bases outside the gene matches. Written as DNA, the CDR3 is TGTGCCAGCAGTTACCCCACTAGCGGGAGTTCCCCAGATACGCAGTATTTT. Translated: CASSYPTSGSSPDTQYF. Full variable domain (outside the CDR3, taken from reference TRBV28 and TRBJ2-3): DVKVTQSSRYLVKRTGEKVFLECVQDMDHENMFWYRQDPGLGLRLIYFSYDVKMKEKGDIPEGYSVSREKKERFSLILESASTNQTSMYLCASSYPTSGSSPDTQYFGPGTRLTVL.